This entry lists 6 T cell receptor beta chains sequenced from one sample in a study of T cells expressing NK-cell markers. TCRdb re-called the 5' RACE reads; every CDR3 protein appears as one record, without DNA. Here the sample table reports roughly 390,000 distinct CDR3 sequences. Sequencing was carried out using blood T cells: a sorted CD56 or NKG2C T cell subset, CD4+ or CD8+ T cells, or bulk PBMC T cells (not recorded which). These TCRs come from a woman aged 45-60 years in good health.

The chain joins TRBV5-1 to TRBJ2-5; TCRdb lists TRBD1, though no DNA is available to test this call. The length of the CDR3 is 14 residues. Germline CDR1 SGHRS, CDR2 YFSETQ. CDR3: CASSLTVGRETQYF.

This chain joins TRBV29-1 and TRBJ2-3; without DNA, the TCRdb call of TRBD1 cannot be checked. The CDR3 sequence is 14 residues long. The germline CDR1 and CDR2 sequences are SQVTM and ANQGSEA. The CDR3 region is CSEGEGTIPDTQYF.

The rearrangement links TRBV5-1 to TRBJ2-5. This CDR3 region has 13 residues. Germline lookup yields CDR1 SGHRS and CDR2 YFSETQ. The CDR3 sequence: CASSVSYQETQYF.

The chain recombines TRBV29-1 with TRBJ2-2; TCRdb calls TRBD1, which cannot be checked without DNA. This CDR3 region has 13 residues. The germline V gene encodes CDR1 SQVTM and CDR2 ANQGSEA. The CDR3 region is CSVDTGYSGELFF.

The chain couples TRBV4-1 to TRBJ2-7; TCRdb proposes TRBD1, but this gene call is untestable without DNA. The CDR3 has 15 amino acids. From germline, CDR1 is MGHRA and CDR2 YSYEKL. The CDR3: CASSQDRDRDYEQYF.

The V and J genes are TRBV11-2 and TRBJ2-7; the D call from TCRdb, TRBD2, cannot be confirmed without DNA. The CDR3 totals 14 residues. Germline values: CDR1 SGHAT, CDR2 FQNNGV. CDR3 sequence: CASSVLAGDYEQYF.